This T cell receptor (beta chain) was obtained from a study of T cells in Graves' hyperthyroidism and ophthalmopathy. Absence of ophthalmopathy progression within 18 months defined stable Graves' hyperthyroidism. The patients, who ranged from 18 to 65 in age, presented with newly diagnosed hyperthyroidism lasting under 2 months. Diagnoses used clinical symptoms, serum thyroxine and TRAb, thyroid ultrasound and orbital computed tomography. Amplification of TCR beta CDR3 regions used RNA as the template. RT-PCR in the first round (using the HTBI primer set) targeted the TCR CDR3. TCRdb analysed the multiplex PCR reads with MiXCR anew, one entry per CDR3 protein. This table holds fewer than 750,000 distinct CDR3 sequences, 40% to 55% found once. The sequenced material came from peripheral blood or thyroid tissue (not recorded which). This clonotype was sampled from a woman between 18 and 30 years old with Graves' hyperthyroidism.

CDR3 in amino acids: CASSQDLGTDTQYF. The DNA of the CDR3 is TGTGCCAGCAGCCAAGATTTGGGCACAGATACGCAGTATTTT. The chain links TRBV14 to TRBJ2-3; D call uncertain. Germline V gives CDR1 SGHDN, CDR2 FVKESK. The CDR3 has 14 amino acids. Trimming removed 0 bases from V and 1 base from J, with 5 bases in between.